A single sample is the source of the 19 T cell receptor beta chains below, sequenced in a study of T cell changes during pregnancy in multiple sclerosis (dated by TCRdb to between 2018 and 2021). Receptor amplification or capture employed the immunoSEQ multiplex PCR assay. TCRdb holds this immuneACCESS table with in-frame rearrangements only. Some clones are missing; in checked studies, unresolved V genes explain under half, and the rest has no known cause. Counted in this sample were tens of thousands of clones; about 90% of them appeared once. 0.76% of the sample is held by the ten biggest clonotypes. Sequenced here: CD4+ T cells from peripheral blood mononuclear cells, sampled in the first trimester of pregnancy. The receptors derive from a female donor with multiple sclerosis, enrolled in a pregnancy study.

DNA for the CDR3: TGTGCCAGCAGCTTAAATTTGGGACAGGGGGCGAATTCACCCCTCCACTTT. This encodes CASSLNLGQGANSPLHF. This chain connects TRBV7-6 to TRBJ1-6; 12 nucleotides line up with TRBD1. The CDR3 loop spans 17 amino acids. The V segment lost 2 bases and the J segment 7 bases; nucleotides outside the gene matches: 6. Germline CDR1 reads SGHVS; CDR2 reads FNYEAQ. The full variable domain, with the rest looked up from reference TRBV7-6 and TRBJ1-6, is GAGVSQSPRYKVTKRGQDVALRCDPISGHVSLYWYRQALGQGPEFLTYFNYEAQQDKSGLPNDRFSAERPEGSISTLTIQRTEQRDSAMYRCASSLNLGQGANSPLHFGNGTRLTVT.

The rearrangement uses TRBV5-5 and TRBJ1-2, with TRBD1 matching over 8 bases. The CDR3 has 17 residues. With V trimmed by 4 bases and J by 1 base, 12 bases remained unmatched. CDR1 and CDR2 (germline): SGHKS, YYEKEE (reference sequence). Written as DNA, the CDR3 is TGTGCCAGCAGCCCCGAGAACCGGGACAGGTATAACTATGGCTACACCTTC. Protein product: CASSPENRDRYNYGYTF.

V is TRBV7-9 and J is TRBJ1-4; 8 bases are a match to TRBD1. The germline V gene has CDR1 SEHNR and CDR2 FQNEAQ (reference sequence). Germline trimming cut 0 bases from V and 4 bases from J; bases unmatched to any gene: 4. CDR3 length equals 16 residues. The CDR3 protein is CASSLAGTGVNEKLFF. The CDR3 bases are TGTGCCAGCAGCTTAGCGGGGACAGGAGTTAATGAAAAACTGTTTTTT.

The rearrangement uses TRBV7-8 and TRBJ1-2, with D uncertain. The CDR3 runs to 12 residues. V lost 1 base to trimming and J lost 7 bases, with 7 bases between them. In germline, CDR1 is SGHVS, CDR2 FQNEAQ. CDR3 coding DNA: TGTGCCAGCAGCTTAGAGACGGGTGGCTACACCTTC. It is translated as CASSLETGGYTF.

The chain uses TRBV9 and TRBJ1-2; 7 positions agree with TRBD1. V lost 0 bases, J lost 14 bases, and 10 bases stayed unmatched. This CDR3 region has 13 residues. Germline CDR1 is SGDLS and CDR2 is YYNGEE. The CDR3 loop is CASSVVGTEANTF. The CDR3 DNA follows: TGTGCCAGCAGCGTAGTAGGGACAGAGGCAAATACCTTC.

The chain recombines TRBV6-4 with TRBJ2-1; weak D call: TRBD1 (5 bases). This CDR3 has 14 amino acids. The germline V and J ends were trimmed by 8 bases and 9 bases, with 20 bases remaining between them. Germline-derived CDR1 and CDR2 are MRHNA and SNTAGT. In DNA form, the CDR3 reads TGTGCCAGCCCGAACTCGGTGGGGCCGGTTGAGCAGTTCTTC. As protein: CASPNSVGPVEQFF.

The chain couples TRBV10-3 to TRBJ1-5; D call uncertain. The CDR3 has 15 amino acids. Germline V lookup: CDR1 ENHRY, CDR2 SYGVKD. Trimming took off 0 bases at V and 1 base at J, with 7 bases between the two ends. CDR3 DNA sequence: TGTGCCATCAGTGAGTCACGGGAGAGCAATCAGCCCCAGCATTTT. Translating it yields CAISESRESNQPQHF.

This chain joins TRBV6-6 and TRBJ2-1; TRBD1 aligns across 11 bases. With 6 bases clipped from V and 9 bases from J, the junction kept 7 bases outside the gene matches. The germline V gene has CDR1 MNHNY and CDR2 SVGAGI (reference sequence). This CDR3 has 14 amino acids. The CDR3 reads CASRRGQGDGEQFF. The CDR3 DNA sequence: TGTGCCAGCAGACGGGGACAGGGGGATGGTGAGCAGTTCTTC.

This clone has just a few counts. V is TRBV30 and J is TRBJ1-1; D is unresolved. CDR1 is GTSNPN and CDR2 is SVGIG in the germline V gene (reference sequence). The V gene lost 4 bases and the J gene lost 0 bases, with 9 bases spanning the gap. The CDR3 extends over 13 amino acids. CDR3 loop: CAWTIQMNTEAFF. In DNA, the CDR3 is TGTGCCTGGACTATTCAAATGAACACTGAAGCTTTCTTT.

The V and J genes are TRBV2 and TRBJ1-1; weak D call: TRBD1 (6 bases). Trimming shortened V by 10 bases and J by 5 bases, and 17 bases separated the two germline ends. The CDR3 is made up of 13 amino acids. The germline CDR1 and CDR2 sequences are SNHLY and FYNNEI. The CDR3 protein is CANNRALGTEAFF. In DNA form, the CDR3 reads TGTGCCAATAACAGGGCCCTGGGGACTGAAGCTTTCTTT.

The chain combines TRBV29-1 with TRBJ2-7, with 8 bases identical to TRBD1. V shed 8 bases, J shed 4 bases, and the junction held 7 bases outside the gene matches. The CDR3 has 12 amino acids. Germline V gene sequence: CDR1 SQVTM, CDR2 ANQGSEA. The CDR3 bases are TGCAGCTCCCGGACAGGGACATACGAGCAGTACTTC. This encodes CSSRTGTYEQYF.

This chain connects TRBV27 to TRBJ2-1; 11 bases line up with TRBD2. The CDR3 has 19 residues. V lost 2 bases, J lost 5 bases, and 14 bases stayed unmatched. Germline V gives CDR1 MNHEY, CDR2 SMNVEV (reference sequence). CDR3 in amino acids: CASSLRWGSGGALDNEQFF. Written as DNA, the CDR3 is TGTGCCAGCAGTTTACGGTGGGGTAGCGGGGGGGCACTAGACAATGAGCAGTTCTTC.

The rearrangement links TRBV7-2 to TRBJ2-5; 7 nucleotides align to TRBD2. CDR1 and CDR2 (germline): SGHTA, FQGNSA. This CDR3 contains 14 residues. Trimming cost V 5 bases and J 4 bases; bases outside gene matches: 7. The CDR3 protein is CASSVRLAPETQYF. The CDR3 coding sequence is TGTGCCAGCAGCGTACGACTAGCCCCAGAGACCCAGTACTTC.

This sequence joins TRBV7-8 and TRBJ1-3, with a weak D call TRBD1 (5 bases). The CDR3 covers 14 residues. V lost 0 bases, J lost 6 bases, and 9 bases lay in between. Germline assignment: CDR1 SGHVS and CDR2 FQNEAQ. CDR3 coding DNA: TGTGCCAGCAGCTTAGCTAGGGGAACAAACACCATATATTTT. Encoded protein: CASSLARGTNTIYF.

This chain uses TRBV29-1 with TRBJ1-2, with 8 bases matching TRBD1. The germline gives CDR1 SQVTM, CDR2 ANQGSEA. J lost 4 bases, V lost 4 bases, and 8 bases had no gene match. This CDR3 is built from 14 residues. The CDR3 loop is CSVVSAGGSYGYTF. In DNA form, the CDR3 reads TGCAGCGTTGTATCCGCAGGGGGCTCCTATGGCTACACCTTC.

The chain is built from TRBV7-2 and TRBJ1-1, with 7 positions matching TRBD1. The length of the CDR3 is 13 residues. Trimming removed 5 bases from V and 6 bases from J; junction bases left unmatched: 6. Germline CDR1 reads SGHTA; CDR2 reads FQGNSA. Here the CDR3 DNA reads TGTGCCAGCAGCCCTAGACAGGGTCCTGAAGCTTTCTTT. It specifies CASSPRQGPEAFF.

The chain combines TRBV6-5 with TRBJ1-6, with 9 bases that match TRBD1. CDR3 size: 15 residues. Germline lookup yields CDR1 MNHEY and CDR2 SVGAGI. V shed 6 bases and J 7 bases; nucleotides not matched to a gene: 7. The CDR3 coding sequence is TGTGCCAGCAGGGGGTTCGGACAGGGGAATTCACCCCTCCACTTT. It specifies CASRGFGQGNSPLHF.

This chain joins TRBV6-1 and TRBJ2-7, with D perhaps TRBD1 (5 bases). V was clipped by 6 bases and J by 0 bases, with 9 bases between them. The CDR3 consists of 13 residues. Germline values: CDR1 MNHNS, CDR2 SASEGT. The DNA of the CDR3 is TGTGCCAGCAGAAGACAGTACTCCTACGAGCAGTACTTC. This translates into CASRRQYSYEQYF.

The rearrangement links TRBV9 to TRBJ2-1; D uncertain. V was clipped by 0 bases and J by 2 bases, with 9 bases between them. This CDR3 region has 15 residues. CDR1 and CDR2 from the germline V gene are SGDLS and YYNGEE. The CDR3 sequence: CASSVVSSTYNEQFF. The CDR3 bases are TGTGCCAGCAGCGTAGTGAGTTCCACCTACAATGAGCAGTTCTTC.